This T cell receptor (beta chain) appears in the sequencing data of a study of T cells in women clearing cervical HPV infection. The overall study: Donors had HPV16-related CIN3 or worse; 2 had invasive cancer. Case blood was drawn a median roughly 160 days after lesion detection. Study outcomes and limitations: Repertoire richness, not evenness, was significantly elevated in CIN3+ cases versus controls.

The ends were cut back, 4 bases at V and 0 bases at J, with 10 bases in the middle. CDR3 length equals 13 residues. The germline V gene has CDR1 GTSNPN and CDR2 SVGIG (reference sequence). MY09/MY11 PCR detected cervical HPV DNA; dot-blot assigned genotypes. The method was immunoSEQ multiplex PCR; TCRdb's version includes in-frame clones alone and lacks a portion of them. The data show around 19,000 clones, and the top ten clones hold 16%. Details on this clone: Its antigen is still unknown. The read terminates 3 residues ahead of where the CDR3 ends, so the germline J gene completes it.

The V call is TRBV30, the J call TRBJ2-7; D is possibly TRBD2 (5 bases). The sample comprised blood buffy coat. This TCR was sampled from a woman aged 18-70 years with a cervical HPV16 infection that either progressed to CIN3+ or cleared (not recorded which). Here the CDR3 reads CAWTRGPSYEQYF. The CDR3 bases that were read are TGTGCCTGGACCCGGGGTCCCTCCTACGAG.